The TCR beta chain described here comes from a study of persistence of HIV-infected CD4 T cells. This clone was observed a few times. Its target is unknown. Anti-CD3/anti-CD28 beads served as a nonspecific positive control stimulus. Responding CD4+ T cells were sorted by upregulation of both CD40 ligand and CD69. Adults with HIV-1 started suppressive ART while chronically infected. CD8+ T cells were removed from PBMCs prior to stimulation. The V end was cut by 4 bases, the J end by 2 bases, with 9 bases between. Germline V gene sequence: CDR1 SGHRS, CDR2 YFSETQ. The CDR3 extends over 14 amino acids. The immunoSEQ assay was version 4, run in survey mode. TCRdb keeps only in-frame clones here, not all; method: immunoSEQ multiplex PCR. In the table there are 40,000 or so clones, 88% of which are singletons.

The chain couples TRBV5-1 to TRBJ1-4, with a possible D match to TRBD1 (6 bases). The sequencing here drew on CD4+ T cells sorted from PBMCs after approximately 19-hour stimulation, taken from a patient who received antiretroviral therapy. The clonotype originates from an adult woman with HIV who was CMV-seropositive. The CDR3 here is CASSRQATNEKLFF. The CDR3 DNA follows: TGCGCCAGCAGCCGACAGGCGACTAATGAAAAACTGTTTTTT. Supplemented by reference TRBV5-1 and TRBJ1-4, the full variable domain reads KAGVTQTPRYLIKTRGQQVTLSCSPISGHRSVSWYQQTPGQGLQFLFEYFSETQRNKGNFPGRFSGRQFSNSRSEMNVSTLELGDSALYLCASSRQATNEKLFFGSGTQLSVL.